This T cell receptor (beta chain) originates from a study of blood T cell repertoires in COVID-19. Original handling: Amplification of reference gene primers provided the estimated nucleated cell counts. Sequenced by immunoSEQ multiplex PCR; TCRdb stores in-frame clones only, minus some. V and J calls and clone size are as listed in that table; D and trimming were resolved from the DNA. The sample includes a few hundred thousand clones, 90% seen only once; the top ten take around 4.5%. The CDR3 is 18 residues long. Trimming at V came to 2 bases and at J to 1 base, leaving 10 bases not matched to a gene. Germline V gene sequence: CDR1 LNHNV, CDR2 YYDKDF (reference sequence).

The chain joins TRBV15 to TRBJ1-2; 10 positions agree with TRBD1. The sample comprised PBMCs or T cells enriched from blood (not recorded which). The source of this sequence is a young woman with acute COVID-19. CDR3 in amino acids: CATSRIGTGVRGNYGYTF. CDR3 DNA: TGTGCCACCAGCAGAATCGGGACAGGGGTTCGCGGTAACTATGGCTACACCTTC.